This T cell receptor beta chain was profiled in a study of CD8 T cells in Susac syndrome. The authors reverse transcribed roughly 0.5 to 1 ug RNA with random hexamers. Multiplex immunoSEQ PCR targeted 54 Vbeta and 13 Jbeta TCR beta segments. Each CDR3 protein gets one entry after TCRdb re-called the immunoSEQ multiplex PCR reads with MiXCR. The sample lists about 180,000 distinct CDR3 sequences; roughly 92% were seen once. The authors sequenced TCR beta from blood CD8+ and CD4+ T cells. TEMRA cells were FACS-enriched, while CD8+ and CD4+ T cells were negatively isolated. V lost 1 base, J lost 5 bases, and 12 bases lay in between. Germline values: CDR1 SGHRS, CDR2 YFSETQ. This CDR3 spans 15 amino acids.

The receptor comes from a human donor with multiple sclerosis. The chain recombines TRBV5-1 with TRBJ1-4; D call uncertain. Sequencing was carried out using CD4+ T cells from PBMCs. The CDR3, as DNA: TGCGCCAGCAGCTTGTATCTGGGATCAAATGAAAAACTGTTTTTT. This translates into CASSLYLGSNEKLFF.